These T cell receptor beta chains were read from a single sample in a study of cytotoxic CD8 clonotypes in ibrutinib-treated CLL. Produced via immunoSEQ multiplex PCR; TCRdb's table is partial and in-frame only. The sample lists about 140,000 clones, more than 75% occurring once. The material was PBMCs, obtained after 36 months of ibrutinib treatment. The receptor source for this set is a human donor with chronic lymphocytic leukemia. Both conserved end residues are part of each CDR3.

TRBV5-6	TRBJ1-2	CASSLAQGLALSYGYTF
TRBV7-9	TRBJ2-2	CASSPDRGDTGELFF
TRBV4-1	TRBJ2-7	CASSRSTSESSYEQYF
TRBV19	TRBJ1-5	CASSLGGGLGNQPQHF
TRBV2	TRBJ2-7	CASRFSSYEQYF
TRBV7-2	TRBJ2-3	CASSPVGAPFTDTQYF
TRBV15	TRBJ1-1	CATSRDGEMNTEAFF
TRBV4-1	TRBJ1-4	CASSQAARGINEKLFF
TRBV28	TRBJ2-7	CASSPPGGSHEQYF
TRBV11-2	TRBJ1-1	CASSNPGVGGTEAFF
TRBV27	TRBJ1-2	CASSSLGGRGDDYGYTF
TRBV18	TRBJ2-2	CASSPHDIGGYTGELFF
TRBV28	TRBJ2-7	CASSPGDGSYEQYF
TRBV7-9	TRBJ1-1	CASSLHLRGLSLPEAFF
TRBV6-5	TRBJ1-6	CASSTDTFFSPLHF
TRBV27	TRBJ2-5	CASRRGPRETQYF
TRBV30	TRBJ1-5	CAWGRASLQPQHF
TRBV7-2	TRBJ2-5	CASSSTGGGETQYF
TRBV19	TRBJ2-3	CASSGPLDTQYF
TRBV6-4	TRBJ1-5	CASSGDKYYSGNQPQHF
TRBV7-3	TRBJ2-3	CASSPQGVYTQYF
TRBV19	TRBJ2-7	CASSIDSGGEQYF
TRBV28	TRBJ2-3	CASSRPTSGVDTQYF
TRBV7-9	TRBJ1-4	CASSSGGFNEKLFF
TRBV2	TRBJ2-7	CASSEGHKTYEQYF
TRBV2	TRBJ2-3	CASTAVVTNTQYF
TRBV5-1	TRBJ1-2	CASSSGQGGLPSLYYGYTF
TRBV4-1	TRBJ2-7	CASSQGGWTAPHEQYF
TRBV6-5	TRBJ1-4	CASSLGSVNEKLFF
TRBV27	TRBJ1-5	CASSWQSSNQPQHF
TRBV27	TRBJ2-5	CASSGQGVPTQYF
TRBV2	TRBJ1-4	CASSQNRGLREKLFF